The rows below give T cell receptor beta chains drawn from one sample of a study of shared clonotypes between healthy human individuals. Data came from immunoSEQ multiplex PCR; TCRdb stores just in-frame clones and leaves some out. The sample includes hundreds of thousands of clones, roughly 98% of them seen just once. The sample taken for sequencing was naive CD8+ T cells sorted from blood. The receptors were sampled from a man aged 25-40 years in good health. The CDR3 runs from the conserved cysteine through the conserved F or W. Each record gives: clone size, J gene, D gene, V gene, CDR3 protein, CDR3 DNA. The D gene is left open where the match is weak. Part of the rows lack a size; the others show once, few, many or a class for expanded clones.

clone size: NA; J gene: TRBJ2-7; D gene: NA; V gene: TRBV7-2; CDR3 protein: CASRIQSSYEQYF; CDR3 DNA: TGTGCCAGCAGAATTCAAAGCTCCTACGAGCAGTACTTC
clone size: once; J gene: TRBJ1-2; D gene: NA; V gene: TRBV18; CDR3 protein: CASSPSGYYGYTF; CDR3 DNA: TGTGCCAGCTCACCCTCCGGGTACTATGGCTACACCTTC
clone size: NA; J gene: TRBJ1-2; D gene: NA; V gene: TRBV4-1; CDR3 protein: CASSPVGGIGYTF; CDR3 DNA: TGCGCCAGCAGCCCGGTGGGGGGAATTGGCTACACCTTC
clone size: NA; J gene: TRBJ1-1; D gene: NA; V gene: TRBV2; CDR3 protein: CASMNRHTEAFF; CDR3 DNA: TGTGCCAGCATGAACAGACACACTGAAGCTTTCTTT
clone size: NA; J gene: TRBJ2-1; D gene: TRBD2; V gene: TRBV7-8; CDR3 protein: CASSLEAGEDEQFF; CDR3 DNA: TGTGCCAGCAGCTTAGAAGCGGGAGAAGATGAGCAGTTCTTC
clone size: once; J gene: TRBJ1-2; D gene: NA; V gene: TRBV18; CDR3 protein: CASSPAAERHGYTF; CDR3 DNA: TGTGCCAGCTCACCTGCTGCCGAAAGGCATGGCTACACCTTC
clone size: NA; J gene: TRBJ2-3; D gene: NA; V gene: TRBV27; CDR3 protein: CASSLLASTDTQYF; CDR3 DNA: TGTGCCAGCAGTTTATTGGCTAGCACAGATACGCAGTATTTT
clone size: NA; J gene: TRBJ2-7; D gene: TRBD2; V gene: TRBV18; CDR3 protein: CASSPPSLAGGSEQYF; CDR3 DNA: TGTGCCAGCTCACCACCCTCACTAGCGGGAGGATCCGAGCAGTACTTC
clone size: NA; J gene: TRBJ1-4; D gene: NA; V gene: TRBV6-5; CDR3 protein: CASSAGLNWNEKLFF; CDR3 DNA: TGTGCCAGCAGTGCCGGCCTCAATTGGAATGAAAAACTGTTTTTT
clone size: few; J gene: TRBJ2-1; D gene: TRBD2; V gene: TRBV7-9; CDR3 protein: CASSPLAGLAEQFF; CDR3 DNA: TGTGCCAGCAGCCCACTAGCGGGATTGGCTGAGCAGTTCTTC
clone size: once; J gene: TRBJ2-7; D gene: TRBD1; V gene: TRBV29-1; CDR3 protein: CSVATDRVGGEQYF; CDR3 DNA: TGCAGCGTCGCTACGGACAGGGTAGGGGGCGAGCAGTACTTC
clone size: NA; J gene: TRBJ2-3; D gene: TRBD1; V gene: TRBV7-9; CDR3 protein: CASSPTQGAGPDTQYF; CDR3 DNA: TGTGCCAGCAGCCCCACGCAGGGGGCTGGGCCAGATACGCAGTATTTT
clone size: NA; J gene: TRBJ2-1; D gene: TRBD2; V gene: TRBV7-2; CDR3 protein: CASSVASGGSSYNEQFF; CDR3 DNA: TGTGCCAGCAGCGTTGCTAGCGGGGGAAGCTCCTACAATGAGCAGTTCTTC
clone size: NA; J gene: TRBJ1-1; D gene: TRBD1; V gene: TRBV30; CDR3 protein: CAWNLGTGEINTEAFF; CDR3 DNA: TGTGCCTGGAATCTCGGGACAGGGGAGATTAACACTGAAGCTTTCTTT
clone size: NA; J gene: TRBJ2-7; D gene: TRBD1; V gene: TRBV7-9; CDR3 protein: CASSLGQGISYEQYF; CDR3 DNA: TGTGCCAGCAGCTTAGGACAGGGGATATCCTACGAGCAGTACTTC
clone size: NA; J gene: TRBJ2-7; D gene: TRBD2; V gene: TRBV7-8; CDR3 protein: CASSLLAVNYEQYF; CDR3 DNA: TGTGCCAGCAGCTTACTAGCGGTTAACTACGAGCAGTACTTC
clone size: once; J gene: TRBJ2-7; D gene: TRBD2; V gene: TRBV9; CDR3 protein: CASSVGLVSEQYF; CDR3 DNA: TGTGCCAGCAGCGTCGGACTAGTATCCGAGCAGTACTTC
clone size: NA; J gene: TRBJ1-1; D gene: NA; V gene: TRBV5-1; CDR3 protein: CASSVGQRGITEAFF; CDR3 DNA: TGCGCCAGCAGCGTAGGACAGAGGGGAATCACTGAAGCTTTCTTT
clone size: NA; J gene: TRBJ2-7; D gene: TRBD2; V gene: TRBV29-1; CDR3 protein: CSVLGKGQGGRPTYEQYF; CDR3 DNA: TGCAGCGTCCTAGGGAAGGGGCAGGGCGGGAGGCCGACCTACGAGCAGTACTTC
clone size: NA; J gene: TRBJ1-2; D gene: NA; V gene: TRBV29-1; CDR3 protein: CSVKRDGNYGYTF; CDR3 DNA: TGCAGCGTTAAACGGGACGGTAACTATGGCTACACCTTC
clone size: NA; J gene: TRBJ2-3; D gene: NA; V gene: TRBV11-2; CDR3 protein: CASSLVAGVRTDTQYF; CDR3 DNA: TGTGCCAGCAGCTTAGTGGCAGGGGTGCGCACAGATACGCAGTATTTT
clone size: NA; J gene: TRBJ2-1; D gene: TRBD2; V gene: TRBV11-2; CDR3 protein: CASSHPGGSYNEQFF; CDR3 DNA: TGTGCCAGCAGCCACCCTGGCGGGAGCTACAATGAGCAGTTCTTC
clone size: NA; J gene: TRBJ1-5; D gene: NA; V gene: TRBV19; CDR3 protein: CASSITTYSNQPQHF; CDR3 DNA: TGTGCCAGTAGTATCACAACTTATAGCAATCAGCCCCAGCATTTT
clone size: NA; J gene: TRBJ2-1; D gene: TRBD1; V gene: TRBV9; CDR3 protein: CASSVGSLGATKTGEDEQFF; CDR3 DNA: TGTGCCAGCAGCGTAGGATCATTAGGGGCGACGAAGACAGGGGAGGATGAGCAGTTCTTC
clone size: NA; J gene: TRBJ2-5; D gene: NA; V gene: TRBV28; CDR3 protein: CASRSGRLETQYF; CDR3 DNA: TGTGCCAGCAGGTCGGGACGGCTAGAGACCCAGTACTTC
clone size: NA; J gene: TRBJ2-1; D gene: NA; V gene: TRBV7-9; CDR3 protein: CASSSARHSYNEQFF; CDR3 DNA: TGTGCCAGCAGCTCCGCGCGCCACTCCTACAATGAGCAGTTCTTC
clone size: NA; J gene: TRBJ2-7; D gene: TRBD1; V gene: TRBV7-9; CDR3 protein: CASSGTGSSYEQYF; CDR3 DNA: TGTGCCAGCAGCGGGACAGGGAGCTCCTACGAGCAGTACTTC
clone size: NA; J gene: TRBJ2-5; D gene: NA; V gene: TRBV27; CDR3 protein: CASSFGYPPAQYF; CDR3 DNA: TGTGCCAGCAGTTTCGGGTATCCCCCGGCCCAGTACTTC
clone size: few; J gene: TRBJ2-1; D gene: TRBD2; V gene: TRBV19; CDR3 protein: CASSIGGLAGGIYNEQFF; CDR3 DNA: TGTGCCAGTAGTATAGGGGGACTAGCGGGAGGGATTTACAATGAGCAGTTCTTC
clone size: NA; J gene: TRBJ2-6; D gene: NA; V gene: TRBV5-6; CDR3 protein: CASQSSGANVLTF; CDR3 DNA: TGTGCCAGCCAGAGCTCTGGGGCCAACGTCCTGACTTTC
clone size: few; J gene: TRBJ2-2; D gene: NA; V gene: TRBV5-1; CDR3 protein: CASSSRTAFGAGELFF; CDR3 DNA: TGCGCCAGCAGCTCCCGGACAGCTTTTGGGGCCGGGGAGCTGTTTTTT
clone size: NA; J gene: TRBJ2-3; D gene: NA; V gene: TRBV29-1; CDR3 protein: CSVEDQGSDTQYF; CDR3 DNA: TGCAGCGTTGAAGATCAAGGGTCAGATACGCAGTATTTT
clone size: NA; J gene: TRBJ1-1; D gene: NA; V gene: TRBV28; CDR3 protein: CASSYREMNTEAFF; CDR3 DNA: TGTGCCAGCAGCTACAGGGAGATGAACACTGAAGCTTTCTTT
clone size: NA; J gene: TRBJ2-7; D gene: NA; V gene: TRBV5-1; CDR3 protein: CASSWTASASYEQYF; CDR3 DNA: TGCGCCAGCAGCTGGACGGCTAGCGCCTCCTACGAGCAGTACTTC
clone size: NA; J gene: TRBJ1-4; D gene: TRBD1; V gene: TRBV6-5; CDR3 protein: CASTDREDEKLFF; CDR3 DNA: TGTGCCAGCACCGACAGGGAGGATGAAAAACTGTTTTTT
clone size: NA; J gene: TRBJ2-1; D gene: NA; V gene: TRBV27; CDR3 protein: CASSFVGYEQFF; CDR3 DNA: TGTGCCAGCAGTTTTGTAGGCTATGAGCAGTTCTTC
clone size: NA; J gene: TRBJ2-7; D gene: NA; V gene: TRBV14; CDR3 protein: CASSRGTYEQYF; CDR3 DNA: TGTGCCAGCAGCCGTGGCACCTACGAGCAGTACTTC
clone size: NA; J gene: TRBJ2-1; D gene: TRBD2; V gene: TRBV27; CDR3 protein: CASSFSRGGGNEQFF; CDR3 DNA: TGTGCCAGCAGTTTTTCGCGCGGGGGGGGCAATGAGCAGTTCTTC
clone size: NA; J gene: TRBJ1-3; D gene: NA; V gene: TRBV7-9; CDR3 protein: CASSFISGNTIYF; CDR3 DNA: TGTGCCAGCAGCTTTATCTCTGGAAACACCATATATTTT
clone size: NA; J gene: TRBJ1-2; D gene: NA; V gene: TRBV28; CDR3 protein: CASQDSTGQGYTF; CDR3 DNA: TGTGCCAGCCAAGATTCCACAGGTCAGGGCTACACCTTC
clone size: NA; J gene: TRBJ2-7; D gene: NA; V gene: TRBV7-2; CDR3 protein: CASSLRDQAYEQYF; CDR3 DNA: TGTGCCAGCAGTCTCCGGGACCAAGCCTACGAGCAGTACTTC
clone size: NA; J gene: TRBJ2-7; D gene: TRBD2; V gene: TRBV19; CDR3 protein: CASSTGEGYEQYF; CDR3 DNA: TGTGCCAGTAGTACCGGGGAGGGCTACGAGCAGTACTTC
clone size: NA; J gene: TRBJ2-1; D gene: TRBD2; V gene: TRBV4-1; CDR3 protein: CASSQDRASGSVEQFF; CDR3 DNA: TGCGCCAGCAGCCAAGATAGGGCTAGCGGGAGTGTTGAGCAGTTCTTC
clone size: NA; J gene: TRBJ2-1; D gene: TRBD2; V gene: TRBV11-2; CDR3 protein: CASSSGLAGVDNEQFF; CDR3 DNA: TGTGCCAGCAGCTCGGGACTAGCGGGAGTCGACAATGAGCAGTTCTTC
clone size: NA; J gene: TRBJ2-1; D gene: NA; V gene: TRBV13; CDR3 protein: CASSSDQEAYNEQFF; CDR3 DNA: TGTGCCAGCAGCTCCGATCAGGAGGCCTACAATGAGCAGTTCTTC
clone size: NA; J gene: TRBJ2-1; D gene: TRBD2; V gene: TRBV25-1; CDR3 protein: CASNAGTSSYNEQFF; CDR3 DNA: TGTGCCAGCAATGCCGGGACTAGCTCCTACAATGAGCAGTTCTTC
clone size: NA; J gene: TRBJ2-7; D gene: TRBD1; V gene: TRBV11-2; CDR3 protein: CASSLDRVILYF; CDR3 DNA: TGTGCCAGCAGCCTGGACAGGGTAATATTGTACTTC
clone size: NA; J gene: TRBJ2-1; D gene: NA; V gene: TRBV7-9; CDR3 protein: CASSSEGSRHEQFF; CDR3 DNA: TGTGCCAGCAGCTCGGAGGGTTCCCGCCATGAGCAGTTCTTC
clone size: NA; J gene: TRBJ1-5; D gene: NA; V gene: TRBV28; CDR3 protein: CASSLLSRTGSNQPQHF; CDR3 DNA: TGTGCCAGCAGTTTATTATCACGAACGGGTAGCAATCAGCCCCAGCATTTT
clone size: NA; J gene: TRBJ2-1; D gene: NA; V gene: TRBV18; CDR3 protein: CASSPQGGLSYNEQFF; CDR3 DNA: TGTGCCAGCTCCCCCCAAGGGGGATTATCCTACAATGAGCAGTTCTTC
clone size: NA; J gene: TRBJ2-7; D gene: NA; V gene: TRBV12-5; CDR3 protein: CARKGGRKPYEQYF; CDR3 DNA: TGTGCTAGAAAGGGAGGAAGAAAACCCTACGAGCAGTACTTC
clone size: NA; J gene: TRBJ2-3; D gene: TRBD1; V gene: TRBV29-1; CDR3 protein: CSVGVAGGTDTQYF; CDR3 DNA: TGCAGCGTTGGGGTTGCAGGGGGAACAGATACGCAGTATTTT
clone size: once; J gene: TRBJ2-7; D gene: NA; V gene: TRBV20-1; CDR3 protein: CSVPGVYEQYF; CDR3 DNA: TGCAGTGTGCCGGGGGTTTACGAGCAGTACTTC
clone size: NA; J gene: TRBJ2-6; D gene: NA; V gene: TRBV28; CDR3 protein: CASSRNWGAGANVLTF; CDR3 DNA: TGTGCCAGCAGTCGCAATTGGGGAGCCGGGGCCAACGTCCTGACTTTC
clone size: NA; J gene: TRBJ2-2; D gene: NA; V gene: TRBV28; CDR3 protein: CASTRRSAELFF; CDR3 DNA: TGTGCCAGCACCAGAAGGTCGGCGGAGCTGTTTTTT
clone size: NA; J gene: TRBJ2-7; D gene: TRBD1; V gene: TRBV15; CDR3 protein: CATSRDRGLNEQYF; CDR3 DNA: TGTGCCACCAGCAGGGACAGGGGGCTTAACGAGCAGTACTTC
clone size: NA; J gene: TRBJ2-5; D gene: NA; V gene: TRBV28; CDR3 protein: CASSLGGDETQYF; CDR3 DNA: TGTGCCAGCAGTTTGGGCGGAGACGAGACCCAGTACTTC
clone size: NA; J gene: TRBJ2-1; D gene: TRBD2; V gene: TRBV5-1; CDR3 protein: CASSLGLAGDNEQFF; CDR3 DNA: TGCGCCAGCAGCTTGGGGCTAGCGGGTGACAATGAGCAGTTCTTC
clone size: NA; J gene: TRBJ2-3; D gene: TRBD2; V gene: TRBV29-1; CDR3 protein: CSVDGTSGFTDTQYF; CDR3 DNA: TGCAGCGTTGATGGGACTAGCGGGTTCACAGATACGCAGTATTTT